The next 22 T cell receptor beta chains were all read from a single sample in a study of patients and donors after allogeneic stem cell transplantation. TCRdb ran MiXCR on the RT-PCR reads and lists one entry per CDR3 protein. This table has about 57,000 distinct CDR3 sequences, less than 15% appearing once. Sequenced material: blood, either unsorted or a sorted T cell fraction (not recorded which). Every receptor here comes from a human donor who was either an allogeneic HSCT recipient or a stem cell or donor lymphocyte infusion donor (not recorded which). It is not recorded whose cells these are; they may come from a transplant donor.

V usage is TRBV6-6 and J usage is TRBJ1-6; D is unresolved. CDR1 is MNHNY and CDR2 is SVGAGI in the germline V gene (reference sequence). The V gene lost 0 bases and the J gene lost 7 bases, with 16 bases spanning the gap. This CDR3 has 17 amino acids. The CDR3 DNA is TGTGCCAGCAGTTACTCAGGGTGGCCCTGGGGAAATTCACCCCTCCACTTT. As protein: CASSYSGWPWGNSPLHF.

This clonotype appeared a few times. The CDR3 spells CASSYPYRGPGGLHTGELFF. The CDR3, as DNA: TGTGCCAGCAGTTACCCTTACAGGGGGCCGGGGGGCCTTCACACCGGGGAGCTGTTTTTT. V is TRBV6-5 and J is TRBJ2-2; 9 nucleotides line up with TRBD1. This CDR3 spans 20 amino acids. Trimming removed 2 bases from V and 3 bases from J; junction bases left unmatched: 16. Germline V CDR1 and CDR2: MNHEY, SVGAGI.

With respect to this clonotype: A single base separates this from a much larger clone, so it may be a read error. As the CDR3 is not closed by the conserved phenylalanine or tryptophan, this likely results from a read error. The chain carries TRBV15 and TRBJ2-1; D remains ambiguous. Trimming took off 5 bases at V and 0 bases at J, with 11 bases between the two ends. Per the germline V gene, CDR1 is LNHNV and CDR2 is YYDKDF (reference sequence). This CDR3 has 15 residues. The CDR3 region has the DNA TGTGCCACCAGCGAGTCCGGGCCCTCCTACAATGAGCAGTTCTTG. Translated, it gives CATSESGPSYNEQFL.

The genes are TRBV12-3 or TRBV12-4 and TRBJ2-1, with TRBD2 identical over 13 bases. V lost 2 bases, J lost 8 bases, and 3 bases stayed unmatched. The CDR3 totals 15 residues. The CDR3 region is CASSLPGLAGYEQFF. In DNA form, the CDR3 reads TGTGCCAGCAGTTTACCGGGACTAGCGGGATATGAGCAGTTCTTC.

This clonotype came up a few times. The chain joins TRBV15 to TRBJ2-6, with unresolved D. CDR1 LNHNV and CDR2 YYDKDF come from the germline V gene (reference sequence). The CDR3 covers 17 residues. The V end lost 0 bases, the J end lost 4 bases, and 13 bases lay between the germline ends. The CDR3 protein is CATSRDDRARGANVLTF. The CDR3 DNA sequence: TGTGCCACCAGCAGAGACGATAGGGCAAGGGGGGCCAACGTCCTGACTTTC.

This clonotype was observed a handful of times. The chain carries TRBV12-3 or TRBV12-4 and TRBJ2-1; 7 bases agree with TRBD1. The CDR3 has 15 amino acids. Trimming removed 5 bases from V and 8 bases from J; junction bases left unmatched: 12. DNA of the CDR3: TGTGCCAGCAGTCCTGACAGGGTGGACTGGGATGAGCAGTTCTTC. This codes for CASSPDRVDWDEQFF.

This clonotype appeared many times. V and J are TRBV15 and TRBJ1-2; TRBD1 aligns across 7 bases. The germline V gene encodes CDR1 LNHNV and CDR2 YYDKDF (reference sequence). V lost 8 bases to trimming and J lost 6 bases; unmatched junction nucleotides: 15. The CDR3 has 15 residues. The CDR3 protein is CATQRSADREDGYTF. In nucleotides, the CDR3 is TGTGCCACCCAACGGTCTGCAGACAGGGAAGATGGCTACACCTTC.

The genes are TRBV27 and TRBJ2-1, with 15 bases that match TRBD2. V trimming: 5 bases; J trimming: 9 bases; junction bases outside the gene matches: 5. The length of the CDR3 is 15 residues. Germline CDR1 MNHEY, CDR2 SMNVEV (reference sequence). The CDR3 protein is CASSGLAGGPVEQFF. As DNA, the CDR3 is TGTGCCAGCAGTGGACTAGCGGGAGGGCCTGTTGAGCAGTTCTTC.

This clonotype was detected ten times or more. The rearrangement uses TRBV20-1 and TRBJ1-2; D may be TRBD1 (5 bases). The V and J ends lost 4 bases and 5 bases respectively, with 14 bases between them. The germline V gene encodes CDR1 DFQATT and CDR2 SNEGSKA (reference sequence). The CDR3 is made up of 13 amino acids. CDR3 sequence (DNA): TGCAGTGCTACAAAACCAGGGTTGTATGGCTACACCTTC. This translates into CSATKPGLYGYTF.

About this clonotype itself: A much larger clone lies a single base off, so this may be a read error. The chain is built from TRBV29-1 and TRBJ1-2; maybe TRBD1 (6 bases). CDR1 and CDR2 from the germline V gene are SQVTM and ANQGSEA. The length of the CDR3 is 13 residues. This CDR3 is CSVDWTADYSYTF. Written as DNA, the CDR3 is TGCAGCGTTGACTGGACAGCAGACTATAGCTACACCTTC.

The V call is TRBV7-3, the J call TRBJ2-1, with D possibly matching TRBD2 (5 bases). The length of the CDR3 is 15 residues. The V gene lost 5 bases and the J gene lost 0 bases, with 11 bases spanning the gap. CDR1 and CDR2 from the germline V gene are SGHTA and FQGTGA. CDR3 sequence (DNA): TGTGCCAGCAGCCCCGGGAAACCCTCCTACAATGAGCAGTTCTTC. Encoded protein: CASSPGKPSYNEQFF.

The rearrangement links TRBV5-1 to TRBJ2-1, with a weak D call TRBD2 (8 bases). Deletions cut 1 base from V and 8 bases from J, with 16 bases between. The CDR3 is 15 amino acids. The germline CDR1 and CDR2 sequences are SGHRS and YFSETQ. This chain's CDR3 is CASSLYREGADEQFF. In nucleotides, the CDR3 is TGCGCCAGCAGCTTGTATCGGGAGGGGGCCGATGAGCAGTTCTTC.

In this sample, this clonotype is medium-sized. This chain joins TRBV4-1 and TRBJ1-2; no firm D call. V was clipped by 0 bases and J by 4 bases, with 3 bases between them. Germline lookup yields CDR1 MGHRA and CDR2 YSYEKL. The CDR3 runs to 12 residues. The CDR3 nucleotides read TGCGCCAGCAGCCAAGAACGCTATGGCTACACCTTC. Its translation is CASSQERYGYTF.

This clonotype was counted many times. In DNA form, the CDR3 reads TGCAGTGCTAGAATAGCCAAAAACATTCAGTACTTC. This encodes CSARIAKNIQYF. This chain uses TRBV20-1 with TRBJ2-4; D not certain. The CDR3 is 12 residues long. CDR1 and CDR2 from the germline V gene are DFQATT and SNEGSKA (reference sequence). Trimming took 2 bases from V and 0 from J, leaving 2 bases between them.

V is TRBV7-9 and J is TRBJ2-2, with TRBD2 matching 8 bases. Trimming cost V 0 bases and J 6 bases; bases outside gene matches: 3. The CDR3 runs 15 residues. The V gene's germline CDR1 is SEHNR and CDR2 FQNEAQ (reference sequence). DNA for the CDR3: TGTGCCAGCAGCTTAGCGGGACTAGGGGCCGGGGAGCTGTTTTTT. It codes for CASSLAGLGAGELFF.

This clonotype has ten or more counts. V usage is TRBV10-3 and J usage is TRBJ1-2; 7 bases align to TRBD1. CDR1 and CDR2 (germline): ENHRY, SYGVKD. The junction had 4 bases not matched to a gene; V was cut back by 5 bases and J by 4 bases. The CDR3 runs to 13 residues. In nucleotides, the CDR3 is TGTGCCATCAGTATCGGGACAGTCTATGGCTACACCTTC. Translated, it gives CAISIGTVYGYTF.

This clonotype occurred a few times. The chain has TRBV2 and TRBJ1-2; maybe TRBD1 (5 bases). Trimming pared 3 bases from V and 7 bases from J, leaving 21 bases between. The CDR3 contains 16 residues. Germline CDR1 is SNHLY and CDR2 is FYNNEI. The CDR3 bases are TGTGCCAGCAGTGATGGCCGGGGACTCCCTTCCAGTGGCTACACCTTC. Protein product: CASSDGRGLPSSGYTF.

This clonotype was counted a few times. The chain is built from TRBV9 and TRBJ2-2, with D uncertain. The CDR3 runs to 14 residues. Germline V gives CDR1 SGDLS, CDR2 YYNGEE. V was pared by 0 bases and J by 1 base, with 4 bases between. The DNA of the CDR3 is TGTGCCAGCAGCGTAGCCGAGAACACCGGGGAGCTGTTTTTT. This encodes CASSVAENTGELFF. The whole variable domain, remainder taken from reference TRBV9 and TRBJ2-2, is DSGVTQTPKHLITATGQRVTLRCSPRSGDLSVYWYQQSLDQGLQFLIQYYNGEERAKGNILERFSAQQFPDLHSELNLSSLELGDSALYFCASSVAENTGELFFGEGSRLTVL.

This clonotype was counted many times. The chain uses TRBV12-3 or TRBV12-4 and TRBJ1-5; D might be TRBD1 (5 bases). V lost 3 bases and J lost 6, with 9 bases in between. The CDR3 loop spans 13 amino acids. The DNA for the CDR3 is TGTGCCAGCAGTTTCTCGGGGGGTCAGCCCCAGCATTTT. Its protein product is CASSFSGGQPQHF.

This clonotype was detected a few times. V and J are TRBV24-1 and TRBJ2-1; 7 bases align to TRBD2. The CDR3 is 16 amino acids. CDR1 KGHDR and CDR2 SFDVKD come from the germline V gene. Trimming cost V 2 bases and J 0 bases; bases outside gene matches: 3. As DNA, the CDR3 is TGTGCCACCAGTGATTCAGCGGGACGCTCCTACAATGAGCAGTTCTTC. Residues: CATSDSAGRSYNEQFF.

The V and J genes are TRBV19 and TRBJ2-2; 7 bases align to TRBD2. The CDR3 consists of 15 residues. V was pared by 6 bases and J by 4 bases, with 8 bases of the junction left unmatched. The germline V gene encodes CDR1 LNHDA and CDR2 SQIVND (reference sequence). Here the CDR3 reads CASRDLAGGTGELFF. CDR3 nucleotides: TGTGCCAGTAGAGACTTAGCGGGTGGCACCGGGGAGCTGTTTTTT.

This clonotype was detected many times. The chain couples TRBV5-1 to TRBJ1-1; D call uncertain. The germline V gene encodes CDR1 SGHRS and CDR2 YFSETQ. The V end lost 0 bases, the J end lost 1 base, and 10 bases lay between the germline ends. The CDR3 contains 15 residues. CDR3 sequence (DNA): TGCGCCAGCAGCTTGGAGGCGGCACCGAACACTGAAGCTTTCTTT. It translates to CASSLEAAPNTEAFF.